This TCR beta chain was documented in a study of T cell responses to AZD1222 COVID-19 vaccine. Findings of the study overall: Clonal diversity was possibly underestimated; the donors were predominantly white British and more often female. Spike-spanning, vaccine-associated CD4 TCRs were dominant at 160-218 and 743-854.

The assay was immunoSEQ multiplex PCR, and TCRdb's table has in-frame clones only and misses some. The sample contains some 60,000 clones, 70% to 90% of which appear only once. The length of the CDR3 is 15 residues. V was clipped by 1 base and J by 6 bases; unmatched bases: 3. Germline V gene lookup returns CDR1 MNHEY and CDR2 SMNVEV (reference sequence). A word on this clone: Its target is not known.

The sequence was collected from an adult who received the AZD1222 COVID-19 vaccine. Sequenced here: peripheral blood, sampled 28 days after the second AZD1222 dose. This chain uses TRBV27 with TRBJ2-1, with 10 bases that match TRBD2. For the CDR3, the DNA is TGTGCCAGCAGTTTATTAGGGACTAGCGCCAATGAGCAGTTCTTC. As protein: CASSLLGTSANEQFF.